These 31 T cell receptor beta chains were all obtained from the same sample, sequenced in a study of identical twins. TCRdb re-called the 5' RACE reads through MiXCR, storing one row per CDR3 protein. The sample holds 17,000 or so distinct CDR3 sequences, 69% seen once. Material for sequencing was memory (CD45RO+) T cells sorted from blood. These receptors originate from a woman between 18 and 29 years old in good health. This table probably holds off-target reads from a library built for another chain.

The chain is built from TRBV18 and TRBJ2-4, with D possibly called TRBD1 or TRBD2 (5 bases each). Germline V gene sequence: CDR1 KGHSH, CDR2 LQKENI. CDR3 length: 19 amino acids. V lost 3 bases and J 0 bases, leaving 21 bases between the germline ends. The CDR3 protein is CASSPTGRFAPLAKNIQYF. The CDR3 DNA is TGTGCCAGCTCACCTACGGGACGGTTCGCCCCTTTAGCCAAAAACATTCAGTACTTC.

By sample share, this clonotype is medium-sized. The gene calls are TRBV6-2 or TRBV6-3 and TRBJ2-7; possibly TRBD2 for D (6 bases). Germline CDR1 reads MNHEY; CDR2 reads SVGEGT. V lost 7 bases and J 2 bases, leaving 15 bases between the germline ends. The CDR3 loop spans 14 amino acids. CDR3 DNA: TGTGCCAGCACCGATGGCGGGACCCCCTACGAGCAGTACTTC. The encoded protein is CASTDGGTPYEQYF.

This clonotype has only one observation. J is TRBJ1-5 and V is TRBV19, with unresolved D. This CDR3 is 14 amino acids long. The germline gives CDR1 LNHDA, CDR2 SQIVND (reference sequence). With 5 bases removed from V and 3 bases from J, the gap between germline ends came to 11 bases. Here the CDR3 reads CASSPLGVNQPQHF. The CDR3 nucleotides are TGTGCCAGTAGTCCCCTGGGCGTCAATCAGCCCCAGCATTTT.

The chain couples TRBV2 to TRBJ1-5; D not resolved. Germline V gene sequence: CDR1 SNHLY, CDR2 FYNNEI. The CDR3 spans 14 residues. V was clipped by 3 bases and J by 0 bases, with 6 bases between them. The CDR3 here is CASSERSSNQPQHF. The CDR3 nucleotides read TGTGCCAGCAGTGAGCGCAGTAGCAATCAGCCCCAGCATTTT. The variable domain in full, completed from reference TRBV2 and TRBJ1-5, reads EPEVTQTPSHQVTQMGQEVILRCVPISNHLYFYWYRQILGQKVEFLVSFYNNEISEKSEIFDDQFSVERPDGSNFTLKIRSTKLEDSAMYFCASSERSSNQPQHFGDGTRLSIL.

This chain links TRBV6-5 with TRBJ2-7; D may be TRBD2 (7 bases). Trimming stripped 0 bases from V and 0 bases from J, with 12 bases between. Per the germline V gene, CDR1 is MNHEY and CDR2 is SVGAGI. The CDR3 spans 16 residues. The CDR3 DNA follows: TGTGCCAGCAGTTACTCGGGGGGGCCCGGCTCCTACGAGCAGTACTTC. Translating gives CASSYSGGPGSYEQYF.

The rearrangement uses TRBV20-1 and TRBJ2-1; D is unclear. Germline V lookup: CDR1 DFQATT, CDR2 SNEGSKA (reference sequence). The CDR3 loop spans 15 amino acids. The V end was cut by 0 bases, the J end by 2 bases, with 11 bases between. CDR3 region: CSARDPAATYNEQFF. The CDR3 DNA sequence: TGCAGTGCTAGAGATCCGGCAGCAACCTACAATGAGCAGTTCTTC.

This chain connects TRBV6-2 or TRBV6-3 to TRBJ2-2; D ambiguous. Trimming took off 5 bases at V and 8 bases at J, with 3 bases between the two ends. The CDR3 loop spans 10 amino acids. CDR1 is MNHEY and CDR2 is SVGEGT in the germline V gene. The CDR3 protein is CASSRGELFF. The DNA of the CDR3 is TGTGCCAGCAGTCGTGGGGAGCTGTTTTTT.

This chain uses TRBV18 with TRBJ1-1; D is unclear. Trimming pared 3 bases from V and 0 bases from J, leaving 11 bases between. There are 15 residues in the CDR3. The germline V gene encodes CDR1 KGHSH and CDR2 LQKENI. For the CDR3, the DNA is TGTGCCAGCTCACCCAGCAGCCTCCTGAACACTGAAGCTTTCTTT. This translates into CASSPSSLLNTEAFF.

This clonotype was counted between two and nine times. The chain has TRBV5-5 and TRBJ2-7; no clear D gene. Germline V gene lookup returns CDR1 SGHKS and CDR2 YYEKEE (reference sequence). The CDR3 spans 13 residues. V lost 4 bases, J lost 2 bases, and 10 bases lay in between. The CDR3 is CASSGDFAYEQYF. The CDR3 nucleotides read TGTGCCAGCAGCGGCGACTTTGCCTACGAGCAGTACTTC. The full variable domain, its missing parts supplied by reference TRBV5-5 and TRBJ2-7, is DAGVTQSPTHLIKTRGQQVTLRCSPISGHKSVSWYQQVLGQGPQFIFQYYEKEERGRGNFPDRFSARQFPNYSSELNVNALLLGDSALYLCASSGDFAYEQYFGPGTRLTVT.

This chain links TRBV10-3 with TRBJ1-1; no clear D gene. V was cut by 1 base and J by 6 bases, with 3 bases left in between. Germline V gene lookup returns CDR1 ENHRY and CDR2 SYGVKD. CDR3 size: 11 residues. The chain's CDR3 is CAISEFSEAFF. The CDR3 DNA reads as TGTGCCATCAGTGAGTTTTCTGAAGCTTTCTTT.

CDR3 in amino acids: CSVVGTGAGEQFF. CDR3 sequence (DNA): TGCAGCGTTGTGGGGACAGGGGCGGGTGAGCAGTTCTTC. The chain carries TRBV29-1 and TRBJ2-1; 10 bases map to TRBD1. Trimming removed 4 bases from V and 9 bases from J; junction bases left unmatched: 6. The CDR3 is 13 amino acids. In germline, CDR1 is SQVTM, CDR2 ANQGSEA.

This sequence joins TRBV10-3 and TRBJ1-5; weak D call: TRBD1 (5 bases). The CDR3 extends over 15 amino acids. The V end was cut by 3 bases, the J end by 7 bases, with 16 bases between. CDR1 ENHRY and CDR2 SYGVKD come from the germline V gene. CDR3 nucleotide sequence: TGTGCCATCAGTGAAGCAGGGCAGGGAAGCCAGCCCCAGCATTTT. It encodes CAISEAGQGSQPQHF.

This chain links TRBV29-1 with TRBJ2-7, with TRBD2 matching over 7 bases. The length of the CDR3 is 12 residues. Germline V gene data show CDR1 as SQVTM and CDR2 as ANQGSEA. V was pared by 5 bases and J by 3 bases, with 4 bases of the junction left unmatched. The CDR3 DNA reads TGCAGCGTTCGAGCGGGAAGCTACGAGCAGTACTTC. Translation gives CSVRAGSYEQYF.

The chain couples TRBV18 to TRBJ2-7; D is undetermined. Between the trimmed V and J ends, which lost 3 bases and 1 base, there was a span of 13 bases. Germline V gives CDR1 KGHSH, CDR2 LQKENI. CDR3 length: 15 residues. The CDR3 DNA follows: TGTGCCAGCTCACCGACCGATGGGCTATCCTACGAGCAGTACTTC. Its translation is CASSPTDGLSYEQYF.

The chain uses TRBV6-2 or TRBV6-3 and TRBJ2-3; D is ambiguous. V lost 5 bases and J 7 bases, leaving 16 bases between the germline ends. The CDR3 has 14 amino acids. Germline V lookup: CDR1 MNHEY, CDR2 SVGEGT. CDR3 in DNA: TGTGCCAGCAGTCTATCCCCCCGACAAAATACGCAGTATTTT. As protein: CASSLSPRQNTQYF.

The CDR3 DNA is TGTGCCAGCAGTTCATCGGGCGACAGGGATGAAGAGACCCAGTACTTC. Translating it yields CASSSSGDRDEETQYF. This rearrangement joins TRBV28 to TRBJ2-5; TRBD1 matches at 7 bases. V dropped 4 bases and J dropped 3; count of bases not matched to a gene: 11. This CDR3 contains 16 residues. The germline gives CDR1 MDHEN, CDR2 SYDVKM.

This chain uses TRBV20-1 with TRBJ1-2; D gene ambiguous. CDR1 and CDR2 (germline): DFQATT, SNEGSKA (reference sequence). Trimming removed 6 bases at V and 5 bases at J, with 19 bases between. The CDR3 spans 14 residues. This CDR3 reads CSAPIDRSEYGYTF. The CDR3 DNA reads TGCAGTGCCCCGATTGACCGGTCGGAGTATGGCTACACCTTC.

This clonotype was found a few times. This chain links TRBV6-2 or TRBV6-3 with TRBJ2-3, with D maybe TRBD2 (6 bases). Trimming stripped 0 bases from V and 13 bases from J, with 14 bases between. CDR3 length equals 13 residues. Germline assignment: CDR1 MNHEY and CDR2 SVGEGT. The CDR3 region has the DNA TGTGCCAGCAGTTACTCCGGCGGAACGGGAGAGTATTTT. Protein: CASSYSGGTGEYF.

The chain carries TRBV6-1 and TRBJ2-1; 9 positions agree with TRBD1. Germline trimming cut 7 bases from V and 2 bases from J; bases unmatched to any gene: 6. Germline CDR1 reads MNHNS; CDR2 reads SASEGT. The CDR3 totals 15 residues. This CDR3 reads CASTPDRGTYNEQFF. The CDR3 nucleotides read TGTGCCAGCACCCCCGACAGGGGGACCTACAATGAGCAGTTCTTC.

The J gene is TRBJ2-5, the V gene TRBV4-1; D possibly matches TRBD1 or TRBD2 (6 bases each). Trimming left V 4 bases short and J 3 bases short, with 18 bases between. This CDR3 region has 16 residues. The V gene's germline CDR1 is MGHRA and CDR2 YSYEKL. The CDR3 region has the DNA TGCGCCAGCAGCCTACGCTTGATAGGGGGGAAAGAGACCCAGTACTTC. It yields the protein CASSLRLIGGKETQYF.

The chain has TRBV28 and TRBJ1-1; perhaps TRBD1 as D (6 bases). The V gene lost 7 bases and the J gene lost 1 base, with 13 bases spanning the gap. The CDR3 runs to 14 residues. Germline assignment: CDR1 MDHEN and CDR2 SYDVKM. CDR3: CASKYREENTEAFF. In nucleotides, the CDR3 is TGTGCCAGCAAATACAGGGAAGAGAACACTGAAGCTTTCTTT.

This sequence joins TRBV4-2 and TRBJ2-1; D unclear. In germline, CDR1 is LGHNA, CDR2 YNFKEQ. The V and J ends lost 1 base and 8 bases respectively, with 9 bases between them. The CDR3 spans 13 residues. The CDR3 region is CASSQVSVDEQFF. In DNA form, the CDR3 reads TGTGCCAGCAGCCAAGTTTCCGTGGATGAGCAGTTCTTC.

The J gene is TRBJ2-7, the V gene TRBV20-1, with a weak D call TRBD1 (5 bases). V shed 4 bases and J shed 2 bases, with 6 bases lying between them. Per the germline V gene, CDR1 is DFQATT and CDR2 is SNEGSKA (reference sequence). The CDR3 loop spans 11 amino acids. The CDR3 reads CSAKQAYEQYF. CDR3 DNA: TGCAGTGCTAAACAGGCCTACGAGCAGTACTTC.

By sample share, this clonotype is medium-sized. CDR3 residues: CAISEYADEQFF. The CDR3 DNA reads as TGTGCCATCAGTGAGTACGCGGATGAGCAGTTCTTC. This rearrangement joins TRBV10-3 to TRBJ2-1; D ambiguous. The CDR3 has 12 amino acids. In germline, CDR1 is ENHRY, CDR2 SYGVKD. The V end was cut by 1 base, the J end by 8 bases, with 6 bases between.

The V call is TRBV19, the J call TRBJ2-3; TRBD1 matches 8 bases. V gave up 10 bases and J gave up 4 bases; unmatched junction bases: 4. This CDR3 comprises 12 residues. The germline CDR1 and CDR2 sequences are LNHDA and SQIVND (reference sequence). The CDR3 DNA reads TGTGCCACCCGGGACAGGCCAGATACGCAGTATTTT. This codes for CATRDRPDTQYF.

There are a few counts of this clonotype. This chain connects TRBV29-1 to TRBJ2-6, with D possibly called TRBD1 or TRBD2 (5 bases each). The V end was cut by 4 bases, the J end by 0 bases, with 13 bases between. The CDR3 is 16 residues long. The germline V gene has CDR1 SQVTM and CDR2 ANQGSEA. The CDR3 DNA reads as TGCAGCGTTGCCCAGGGACGGTTCTCTGGGGCCAACGTCCTGACTTTC. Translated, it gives CSVAQGRFSGANVLTF.

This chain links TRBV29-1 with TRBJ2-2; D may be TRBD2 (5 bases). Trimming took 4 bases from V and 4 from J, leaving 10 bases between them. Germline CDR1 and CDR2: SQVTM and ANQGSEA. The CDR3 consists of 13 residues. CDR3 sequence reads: CSVGIATTGELFF. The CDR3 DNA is TGCAGCGTTGGGATAGCGACCACCGGGGAGCTGTTTTTT.

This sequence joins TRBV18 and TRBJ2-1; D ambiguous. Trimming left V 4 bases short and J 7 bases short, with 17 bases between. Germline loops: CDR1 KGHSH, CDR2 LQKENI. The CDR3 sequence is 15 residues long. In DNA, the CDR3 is TGTGCCAGCTCACATGACATTCCCCCCAAGAATGAGCAGTTCTTC. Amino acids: CASSHDIPPKNEQFF.

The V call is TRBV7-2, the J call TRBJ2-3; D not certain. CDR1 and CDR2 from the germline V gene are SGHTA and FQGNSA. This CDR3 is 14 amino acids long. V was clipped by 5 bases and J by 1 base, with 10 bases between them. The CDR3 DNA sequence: TGTGCCAGCAGCGCGAAGGGCCGCACAGATACGCAGTATTTT. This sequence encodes CASSAKGRTDTQYF.

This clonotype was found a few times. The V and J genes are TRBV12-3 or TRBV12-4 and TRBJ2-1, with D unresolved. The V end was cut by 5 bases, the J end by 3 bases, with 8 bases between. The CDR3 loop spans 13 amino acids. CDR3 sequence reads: CASSVDFYNEQFF. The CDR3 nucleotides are TGTGCCAGCAGTGTCGACTTCTACAATGAGCAGTTCTTC.

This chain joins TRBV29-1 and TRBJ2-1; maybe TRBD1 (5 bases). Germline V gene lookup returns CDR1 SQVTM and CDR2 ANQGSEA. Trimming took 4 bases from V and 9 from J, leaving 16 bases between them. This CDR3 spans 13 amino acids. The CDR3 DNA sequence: TGCAGCGTTGGTGGGGCAAGTTTATTTGAGCAGTTCTTC. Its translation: CSVGGASLFEQFF.